The clone carrying this T cell receptor (beta chain) was seen at least ten times. The target antigen is unknown. The CDR3 is made up of 17 amino acids. Trimming removed 1 base from V and 0 bases from J, with 13 bases in between. The germline gives CDR1 SGHNT, CDR2 YENEEA. This sample is drawn from a study of T cells in Graves' hyperthyroidism and ophthalmopathy. Points from the study as a whole: Ophthalmopathy was separated from stable hyperthyroidism by a 13 V-J model. Blood also contained most expanded thyroid clonotypes above 0.001.

Patients counted as stable if ophthalmopathy did not develop within 18 months. Patients aged 18 to 65 had newly diagnosed hyperthyroidism lasting under 2 months. RNA transcripts served as the template for amplifying TCR beta CDR3 regions. Using the HTBI primer set, a first-round RT-PCR was run on the TCR CDR3. From the multiplex PCR reads, TCRdb called clonotypes with MiXCR, one entry per CDR3 protein. The profile shows about 540,000 distinct CDR3 sequences, around 45% of them singletons. This TCR was sampled from a woman between 18 and 29 years old with Graves' hyperthyroidism. The V and J genes are TRBV11-3 and TRBJ1-3; possible D gene TRBD1, 6 bases. Sample: peripheral blood or thyroid tissue (not recorded which). The CDR3 region has the DNA TGTGCCAGCAGCTTAGTTGGGGGCGCCCCCTCTGGAAACACCATATATTTT. Its translation: CASSLVGGAPSGNTIYF.